Included here is one TCR beta chain sequence, with context. No antigen is known for it. No patient escaped relapse after autologous stem cell transplantation, and brentuximab vedotin exposure varied. When best responses were assessed, they were complete response, partial response or progressive disease. The sample originates from a study of PD-1 blockade in classical Hodgkin lymphoma. Study in general: Intravenous nivolumab at 3 mg/kg was given to patients every 2 weeks.

Study-level results: Newly diagnosed patients were reported to start with lower TCR diversity than healthy donors. Significantly greater TCR diversity emerged by C4D1 in CD4+ cells but not CD8+ cells.

Profiled with immunoSEQ multiplex PCR; TCRdb holds only in-frame clones, not every one. Among about 34,000 clones, 76% were seen once, and the ten largest hold about 16%. The germline gives CDR1 MNHEY, CDR2 SMNVEV (reference sequence). The CDR3 runs 17 residues. The ends were cut back, 5 bases at V and 1 base at J, with 20 bases in the middle. The sequence derives from a human donor with classical Hodgkin lymphoma. This rearrangement joins TRBV27 to TRBJ1-1; D gene unclear. The sequences come from peripheral blood mononuclear cells (PBMCs), collected before the second cycle of nivolumab. The CDR3 here is CASSPRDGGGGNTEAFF. CDR3 bases: TGTGCCAGCAGTCCCAGAGACGGTGGAGGTGGGAACACTGAAGCTTTCTTT.